The source of this T cell receptor beta chain is a study of T cells after yellow fever vaccination. One entry per CDR3 protein results from TCRdb running MiXCR on the 5' RACE reads. The data hold 250,000 to 350,000 distinct CDR3 sequences, with about 6.9% observed a single time. From germline, CDR1 is DFQATT and CDR2 SNEGSKA (reference sequence). Trimming removed 0 bases from V and 3 bases from J; junction bases left unmatched: 11. This CDR3 is built from 17 residues. The chain has TRBV20-1 and TRBJ2-3; 8 nucleotides align to TRBD2. Sample: PBMCs, taken about 49 days after the first yellow fever vaccination. The receptor was isolated from a man between 18 and 35 years old who received the YFV17D yellow fever vaccine. The CDR3 bases are TGCAGTGCTAGAGATGCGGGGGGCGGGGGAGGAACAGATACGCAGTATTTT. It codes for CSARDAGGGGGTDTQYF.